Each of the 10 T cell receptor beta chains below was sequenced from the same sample in a study of blood T cell repertoires in COVID-19. The method was immunoSEQ multiplex PCR; TCRdb's version includes in-frame clones alone and lacks a portion of them. The table has almost 80,000 clones, roughly 80% seen once. Sequenced material: peripheral blood. Every receptor here comes from a woman between 65 and 79 years old with acute or convalescent COVID-19.

The chain has TRBV5-1 and TRBJ1-1; 11 positions match TRBD1. Germline CDR1 reads SGHRS; CDR2 reads YFSETQ. J gave up 6 bases and V 3 bases, and 4 bases lay outside the gene matches. CDR3 length: 14 amino acids. Here the CDR3 DNA reads TGCGCCAGCAGCTGGGGACAGGGGGACGCTGAAGCTTTCTTT. This codes for CASSWGQGDAEAFF.

This rearrangement joins TRBV19 to TRBJ2-1; TRBD2 aligns across 8 bases. CDR1 is LNHDA and CDR2 is SQIVND in the germline V gene (reference sequence). With V trimmed by 3 bases and J by 7 bases, 8 bases remained unmatched. This CDR3 region has 15 residues. CDR3 sequence (DNA): TGTGCCAGTAGTATCCGAGCGGGAGTCGGGAATGAGCAGTTCTTC. Translated: CASSIRAGVGNEQFF.

This clone was observed many times. The chain has TRBV19 and TRBJ2-1; 7 nucleotides align to TRBD2. V lost 3 bases, J lost 6 bases, and 8 bases stayed unmatched. This CDR3 has 15 residues. Germline loops: CDR1 LNHDA, CDR2 SQIVND (reference sequence). CDR3 residues: CASSIPSGPRNEQFF. The CDR3 nucleotides are TGTGCCAGTAGTATCCCTAGCGGACCGCGCAATGAGCAGTTCTTC.

The rearrangement links TRBV6-5 to TRBJ1-6; maybe TRBD1 (5 bases). This CDR3 comprises 15 residues. Trimming took 6 bases from V and 9 from J, leaving 18 bases between them. In germline, CDR1 is MNHEY, CDR2 SVGAGI. Here the CDR3 DNA reads TGTGCCAGCAGGGCCGCGGGGGGAGGTTTTTCACCCCTCCACTTT. Amino acid sequence: CASRAAGGGFSPLHF.

On this clone: This same CDR3 is encoded by further DNA sequences in the sample. This chain connects TRBV6-5 to TRBJ2-1, with D maybe TRBD2 (5 bases). V was pared by 5 bases and J by 7 bases, with 6 bases between. The CDR3 totals 11 residues. Looked up from germline, CDR1 is MNHEY and CDR2 is SVGAGI. The CDR3 DNA reads TGTGCCAGCAGTCGGGGAAATGAGCAGTTCTTC. It specifies CASSRGNEQFF.

The chain recombines TRBV7-2 with TRBJ1-4; no reliable D call. CDR3 size: 15 residues. CDR1 is SGHTA, CDR2 FQGNSA, per germline. The V end was cut by 5 bases, the J end by 2 bases, with 12 bases between. The CDR3 coding sequence is TGTGCCAGCAGCCCTAGGTGCGGCACTAATGAAAAACTGTTTTTT. Its protein product is CASSPRCGTNEKLFF. Supplemented by reference TRBV7-2 and TRBJ1-4, the full variable domain reads GAGVSQSPSNKVTEKGKDVELRCDPISGHTALYWYRQSLGQGLEFLIYFQGNSAPDKSGLPSDRFSAERTGGSVSTLTIQRTQQEDSAVYLCASSPRCGTNEKLFFGSGTQLSVL.

The V gene is TRBV5-4, the J gene TRBJ2-2; a possible D gene is TRBD1 (6 bases). Deletions cut 5 bases from V and 6 bases from J, with 11 bases between. The germline V gene encodes CDR1 SGHNT and CDR2 YYREEE (reference sequence). The CDR3 extends over 13 amino acids. The CDR3: CASSQTGSGELFF. The CDR3, as DNA: TGTGCCAGCAGTCAGACAGGATCCGGGGAGCTGTTTTTT.

V and J are TRBV7-2 and TRBJ1-1; no reliable D call. Trimming shortened V by 3 bases and J by 3 bases, and 8 bases separated the two germline ends. This CDR3 is 13 amino acids long. Germline loops: CDR1 SGHTA, CDR2 FQGNSA. For the CDR3, the DNA is TGTGCCAGCAGCTTTGTCGGGGACACTGAAGCTTTCTTT. Amino acid sequence: CASSFVGDTEAFF.

This chain connects TRBV2 to TRBJ1-1, with D unclear. V lost 9 bases, J lost 0 bases, and 20 bases lay in between. Germline values: CDR1 SNHLY, CDR2 FYNNEI. The CDR3 is 16 residues long. The CDR3 region is CARVIRSGNMNTEAFF. Written as DNA, the CDR3 is TGTGCCAGAGTTATCAGATCCGGGAACATGAACACTGAAGCTTTCTTT.

This clone was seen a single time. V and J are TRBV7-2 and TRBJ2-2, with TRBD2 matching 12 bases. The germline V gene has CDR1 SGHTA and CDR2 FQGNSA. The trim removed 6 bases at V and 7 bases at J, leaving 9 bases unmatched. The CDR3 consists of 16 residues. The chain's CDR3 is CASSLTSGRVNGELFF. The CDR3 DNA sequence: TGTGCCAGCAGTCTGACTAGCGGGAGAGTGAACGGGGAGCTGTTTTTT. The complete variable domain, with remaining parts taken from reference TRBV7-2 and TRBJ2-2, reads GAGVSQSPSNKVTEKGKDVELRCDPISGHTALYWYRQSLGQGLEFLIYFQGNSAPDKSGLPSDRFSAERTGGSVSTLTIQRTQQEDSAVYLCASSLTSGRVNGELFFGEGSRLTVL.